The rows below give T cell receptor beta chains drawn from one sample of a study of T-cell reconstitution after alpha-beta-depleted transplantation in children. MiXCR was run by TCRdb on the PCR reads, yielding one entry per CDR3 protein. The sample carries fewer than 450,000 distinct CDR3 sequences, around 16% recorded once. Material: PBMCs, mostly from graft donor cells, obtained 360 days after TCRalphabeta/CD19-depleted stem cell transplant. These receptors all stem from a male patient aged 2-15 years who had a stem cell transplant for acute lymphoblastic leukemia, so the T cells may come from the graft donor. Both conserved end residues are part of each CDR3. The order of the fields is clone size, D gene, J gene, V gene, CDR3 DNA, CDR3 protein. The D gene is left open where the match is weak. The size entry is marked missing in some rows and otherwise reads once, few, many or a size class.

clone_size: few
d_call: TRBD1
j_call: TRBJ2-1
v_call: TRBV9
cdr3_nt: TGTGCCAGCAGCGGGACAGGGGTTATCCATGAGCAGTTCTTC
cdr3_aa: CASSGTGVIHEQFF

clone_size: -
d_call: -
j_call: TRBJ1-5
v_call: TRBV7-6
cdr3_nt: TGTGCCAGCAGCTTAGCTTCCGGAGGACAGCCCCAGCATTTT
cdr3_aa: CASSLASGGQPQHF

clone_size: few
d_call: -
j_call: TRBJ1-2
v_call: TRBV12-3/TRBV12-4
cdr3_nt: TGTGCCAGCAGTTTAGGCGGCTACACCTTC
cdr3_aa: CASSLGGYTF

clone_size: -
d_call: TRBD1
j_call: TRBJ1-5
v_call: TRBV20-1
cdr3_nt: TGCAGTGCTACCCGACAGGGACCGAATCAGCCCCAGCATTTT
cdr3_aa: CSATRQGPNQPQHF

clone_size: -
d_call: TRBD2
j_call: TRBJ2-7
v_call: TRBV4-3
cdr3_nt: TGCGCCAGCAGCCAATCCCGGACTAGCGCAACCTACGAGCAGTACTTC
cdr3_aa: CASSQSRTSATYEQYF

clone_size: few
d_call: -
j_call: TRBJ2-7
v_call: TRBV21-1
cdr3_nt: TGTGCCAGCAGTCGACAGGGAAGAGGTGTCTACGAGCAGTACTTC
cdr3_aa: CASSRQGRGVYEQYF

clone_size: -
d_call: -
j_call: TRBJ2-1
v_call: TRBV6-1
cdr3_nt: TGTGCCAGCAGTGCGAATGCCCACAATGAGCAGTTCTTC
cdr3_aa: CASSANAHNEQFF

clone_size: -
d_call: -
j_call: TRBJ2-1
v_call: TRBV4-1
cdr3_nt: TGCGCCAGCAGCCCCCTGCGAGCTAGCCTCTACAATGAGCAGTTCTTC
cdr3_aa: CASSPLRASLYNEQFF

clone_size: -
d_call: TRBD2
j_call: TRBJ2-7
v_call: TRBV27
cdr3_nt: TGTGCCAGCAGTTCTGGGGGGGCCGGGACTAGCGGGAGCTCCTACGAGCAGTACTTC
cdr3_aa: CASSSGGAGTSGSSYEQYF

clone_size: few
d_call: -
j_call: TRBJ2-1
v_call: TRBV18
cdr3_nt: TGTGCCAGCTCACCACCGACGAGAGGGTGGGGCAATGAGCAGTTCTTC
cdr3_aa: CASSPPTRGWGNEQFF

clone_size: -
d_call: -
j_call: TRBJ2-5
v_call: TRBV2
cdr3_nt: TGTGCCAGCAACTCTATTGTGACCCAGTACTTC
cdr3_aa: CASNSIVTQYF

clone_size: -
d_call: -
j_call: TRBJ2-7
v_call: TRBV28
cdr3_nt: TGTGCCAGCAGTTCCCTCTTTAGGAGGGACAGCTCCTACGAGCAGTACTTC
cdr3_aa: CASSSLFRRDSSYEQYF

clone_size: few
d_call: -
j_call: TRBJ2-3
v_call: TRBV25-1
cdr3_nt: TGTGCCAGCAGAACCCACACAGATACGCAGTATTTT
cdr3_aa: CASRTHTDTQYF

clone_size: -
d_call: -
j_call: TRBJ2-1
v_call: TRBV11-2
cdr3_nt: TGTGCCAGCAGCTTAGGTTGTGCAGGGGACAATGAGCAGTTCTTC
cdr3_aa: CASSLGCAGDNEQFF

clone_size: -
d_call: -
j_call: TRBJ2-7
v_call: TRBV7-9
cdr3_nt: TGTGCCAGCAGCTTCAGAGGCGGAACGGCGAACTACGAGCAGTACTTC
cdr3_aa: CASSFRGGTANYEQYF

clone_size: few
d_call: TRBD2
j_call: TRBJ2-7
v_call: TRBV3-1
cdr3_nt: TGTGCCAGCAGCCAAGGGAGCGGGAGGGCCACTTACGAGCAGTACTTC
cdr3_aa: CASSQGSGRATYEQYF

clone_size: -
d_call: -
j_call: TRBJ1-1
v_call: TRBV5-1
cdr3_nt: TGCGCCAGCAGCCTAAATCCAGGAGACACTGAAGCTTTCTTT
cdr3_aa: CASSLNPGDTEAFF

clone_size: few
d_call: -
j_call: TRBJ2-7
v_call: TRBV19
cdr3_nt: TGTGCCAGTAGTATTCAGGGGCTGAACTCCTACGAGCAGTACTTC
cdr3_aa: CASSIQGLNSYEQYF

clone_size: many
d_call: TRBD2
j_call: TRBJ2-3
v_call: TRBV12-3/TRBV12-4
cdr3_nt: TGTGCCAGCAGTTTCCAGCGGGAATTAATATCAGATACGCAGTATTTT
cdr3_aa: CASSFQRELISDTQYF

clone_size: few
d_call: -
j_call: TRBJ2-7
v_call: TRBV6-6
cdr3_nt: TGTGCCAGCAGGCCTACTAGCCACGAGCAGTACTTC
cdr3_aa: CASRPTSHEQYF

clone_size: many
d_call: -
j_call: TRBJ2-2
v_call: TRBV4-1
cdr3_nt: TGCGCCAGCAGCCAAGTTTGGGGCGGATCCCCCACCGGGGAGCTGTTTTTT
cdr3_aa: CASSQVWGGSPTGELFF

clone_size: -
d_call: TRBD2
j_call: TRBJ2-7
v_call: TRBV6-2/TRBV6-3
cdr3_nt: TGTGCCAGCAGTTACGCGACGACTGGCGGGAGTAGCATGAACGAGCAGTACTTC
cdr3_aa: CASSYATTGGSSMNEQYF

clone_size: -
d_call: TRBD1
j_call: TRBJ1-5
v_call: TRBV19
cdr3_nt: TGTGCCAGTAGTATCGGCGGGGGACAGGGAAGTCAGCCCCAGCATTTT
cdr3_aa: CASSIGGGQGSQPQHF

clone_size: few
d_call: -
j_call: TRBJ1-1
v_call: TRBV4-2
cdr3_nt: TGTGCCAGCAGCCAAGTTCCAGGGCGCATCACTGAAGCTTTCTTT
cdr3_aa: CASSQVPGRITEAFF

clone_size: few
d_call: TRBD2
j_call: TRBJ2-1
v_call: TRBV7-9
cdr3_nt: TGTGCCAGCAGGTTGGGGCTAGCGGGAGGCAATGAGCAGTTCTTC
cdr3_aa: CASRLGLAGGNEQFF